This TCR beta chain was recorded in a study of CD8+CD57+ T cells in acquired aplastic anemia. Study information: When averaged, DNA from sorted CD4+ and CD8+ cells came to approximately 3.2 ug.

Overall study results and limits: CD8+ Simpson's diversity in patients was not significantly different from that in controls.

Selection for sequencing was limited to patients who had shown CD8+CD57+ cell expansion by flow cytometry. Untreated patients provided the blood samples, with no therapy given before sampling. For CDR3 and TCR beta VDJ profiling, genomic DNA was the template used. TCRdb redid the calling of the reads with MiXCR, one entry per CDR3 protein. The sample lists some 160,000 distinct CDR3 sequences, roughly half occurring once. With regard to this clonotype: Antigen unknown.

The receptor comes from a human donor with aplastic anemia. The sequenced sample was sorted CD4+, CD8+, or CD8+CD57+ T cells (not recorded which) from PBMCs.

This CDR3 reads CASSNPGGPGEPQHF. The CDR3 region has the DNA TGTGCCAGCAGTAACCCAGGGGGCCCCGGTGAGCCCCAGCATTTT. The rearrangement links TRBV12-3 or TRBV12-4 to TRBJ1-5; TRBD1 matches 8 bases. This CDR3 region has 15 residues. J was trimmed by 8 bases and V by 5 bases; bases with no gene match: 11.